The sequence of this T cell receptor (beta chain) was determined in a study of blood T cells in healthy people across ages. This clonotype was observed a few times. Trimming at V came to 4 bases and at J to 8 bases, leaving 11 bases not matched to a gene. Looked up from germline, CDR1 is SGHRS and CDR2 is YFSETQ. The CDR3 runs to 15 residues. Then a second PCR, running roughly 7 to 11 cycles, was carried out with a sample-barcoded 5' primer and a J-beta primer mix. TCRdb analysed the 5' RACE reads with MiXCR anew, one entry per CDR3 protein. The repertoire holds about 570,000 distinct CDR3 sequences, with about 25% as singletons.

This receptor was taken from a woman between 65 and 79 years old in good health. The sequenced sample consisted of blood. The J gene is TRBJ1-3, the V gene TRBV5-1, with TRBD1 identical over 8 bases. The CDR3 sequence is CASSPGQGSRDTIYF. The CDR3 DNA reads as TGCGCCAGCAGCCCCGGACAGGGATCTAGAGACACCATATATTTT. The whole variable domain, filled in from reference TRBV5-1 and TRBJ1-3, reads KAGVTQTPRYLIKTRGQQVTLSCSPISGHRSVSWYQQTPGQGLQFLFEYFSETQRNKGNFPGRFSGRQFSNSRSEMNVSTLELGDSALYLCASSPGQGSRDTIYFGEGSWLTVV.